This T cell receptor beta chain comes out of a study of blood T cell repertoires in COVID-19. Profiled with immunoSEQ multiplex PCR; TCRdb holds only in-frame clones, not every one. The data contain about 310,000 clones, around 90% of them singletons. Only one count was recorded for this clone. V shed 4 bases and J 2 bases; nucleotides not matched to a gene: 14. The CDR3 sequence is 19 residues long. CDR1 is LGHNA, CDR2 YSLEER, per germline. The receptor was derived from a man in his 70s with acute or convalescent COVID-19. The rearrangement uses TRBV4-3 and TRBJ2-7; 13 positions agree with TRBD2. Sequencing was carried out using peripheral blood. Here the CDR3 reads CASSRNPGLAGQTTYEQYF. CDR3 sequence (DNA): TGCGCCAGCAGCCGAAATCCGGGACTAGCGGGACAAACCACCTACGAGCAGTACTTC.